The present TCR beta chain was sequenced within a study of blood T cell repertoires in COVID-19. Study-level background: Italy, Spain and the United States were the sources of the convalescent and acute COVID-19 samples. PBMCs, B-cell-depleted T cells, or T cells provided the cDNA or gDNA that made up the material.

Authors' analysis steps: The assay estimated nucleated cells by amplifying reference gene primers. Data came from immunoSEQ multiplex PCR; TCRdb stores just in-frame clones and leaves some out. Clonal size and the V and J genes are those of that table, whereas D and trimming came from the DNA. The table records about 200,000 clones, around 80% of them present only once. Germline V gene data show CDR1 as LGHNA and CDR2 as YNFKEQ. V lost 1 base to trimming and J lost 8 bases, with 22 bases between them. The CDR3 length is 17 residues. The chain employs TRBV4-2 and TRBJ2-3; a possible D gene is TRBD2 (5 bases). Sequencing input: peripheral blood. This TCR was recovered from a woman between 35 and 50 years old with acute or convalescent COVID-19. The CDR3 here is CASSQALRTGPEGTQYF. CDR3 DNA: TGTGCCAGCAGCCAAGCGCTGAGGACTGGCCCCGAAGGTACGCAGTATTTT.